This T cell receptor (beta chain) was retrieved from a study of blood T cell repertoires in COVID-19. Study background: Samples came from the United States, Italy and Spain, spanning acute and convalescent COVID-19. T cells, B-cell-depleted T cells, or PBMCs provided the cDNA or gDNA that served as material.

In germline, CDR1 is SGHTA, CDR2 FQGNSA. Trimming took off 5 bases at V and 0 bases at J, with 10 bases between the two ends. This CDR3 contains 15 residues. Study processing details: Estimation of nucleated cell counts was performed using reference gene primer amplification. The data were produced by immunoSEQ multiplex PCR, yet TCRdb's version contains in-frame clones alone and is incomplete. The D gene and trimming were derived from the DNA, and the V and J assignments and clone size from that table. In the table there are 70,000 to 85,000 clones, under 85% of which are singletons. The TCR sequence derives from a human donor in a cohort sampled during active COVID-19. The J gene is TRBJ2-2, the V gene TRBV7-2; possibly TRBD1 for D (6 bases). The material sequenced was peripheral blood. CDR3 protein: CASSPQGTNTGELFF. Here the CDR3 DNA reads TGTGCCAGCAGCCCCCAGGGGACGAACACCGGGGAGCTGTTTTTT.